The 6 T cell receptor beta chains reported below all come from one sample, sequenced in a study of CD8 T cells in ankylosing spondylitis. TCRdb re-called the 5' RACE reads through MiXCR, storing one row per CDR3 protein. The sample records roughly 150,000 distinct CDR3 sequences, roughly 34% being singletons. Source material: synovial fluid, either unsorted or a sorted T cell fraction (not recorded which). These receptors all stem from a male donor with ankylosing spondylitis.

The genes are TRBV20-1 and TRBJ1-2, with 7 bases aligning to TRBD1. Germline V lookup: CDR1 DFQATT, CDR2 SNEGSKA (reference sequence). This CDR3 has 14 residues. Unmatched junction bases numbered 5, after V lost 3 bases and J lost 1 base. The CDR3 region has the DNA TGCAGTGCTAGGAAGGGACAGAATAACTATGGCTACACCTTC. The encoded protein is CSARKGQNNYGYTF.

V usage is TRBV7-9 and J usage is TRBJ2-1; TRBD2 matches at 9 bases. The CDR3 is made up of 12 amino acids. The ends lost 7 bases at V and 15 bases at J; junction bases unmatched: 10. The germline V gene encodes CDR1 SEHNR and CDR2 FQNEAQ (reference sequence). The CDR3 DNA is TGTGCCAGCAATAGACCGGGACTAGCCCCGTTCTTC. Residues: CASNRPGLAPFF.

This clonotype was recorded many times. The V gene is TRBV7-6, the J gene TRBJ1-1; D uncertain. Germline CDR1 SGHVS, CDR2 FNYEAQ. V gave up 0 bases and J gave up 1 base, with 6 bases separating them. The CDR3 spans 14 residues. The CDR3 coding sequence is TGTGCCAGCAGCTTAGCACTGGGGAACACTGAAGCTTTCTTT. It yields the protein CASSLALGNTEAFF.

This clonotype was counted many times. This chain connects TRBV7-3 to TRBJ2-1; 8 nucleotides align to TRBD1. The germline V gene has CDR1 SGHTA and CDR2 FQGTGA. The CDR3 is 15 residues long. With V trimmed by 5 bases and J by 6 bases, 9 bases remained unmatched. The CDR3 spells CASSPTGQASNEQFF. The CDR3 DNA reads as TGTGCCAGCAGCCCCACGGGACAGGCATCCAATGAGCAGTTCTTC.

The rearrangement links TRBV11-2 to TRBJ2-1; TRBD1 might be the D (6 bases). The CDR3 extends over 21 amino acids. The germline V gene has CDR1 SGHAT and CDR2 FQNNGV. Between the trimmed V and J ends, which lost 0 bases and 7 bases, there was a span of 31 bases. In DNA, the CDR3 is TGTGCCAGCAGCTTAGAGGGGGCCCGCTGGGGGCCCTCTCTGACGGGTAATGAGCAGTTCTTC. Its protein is CASSLEGARWGPSLTGNEQFF.

The chain carries TRBV10-3 and TRBJ1-1; a weak D match, TRBD1 (6 bases). The CDR3 contains 15 residues. Trimming took 4 bases from V and 4 from J, leaving 16 bases between them. CDR1 and CDR2 from the germline V gene are ENHRY and SYGVKD. The CDR3 here is CAISGGGQRSTEAFF. The CDR3 DNA reads TGTGCCATCAGTGGGGGCGGACAGCGCAGCACTGAAGCTTTCTTT.